A selection of T cell receptor beta chains follows, all from one sample in a study of cytomegalovirus exposure and HLA in healthy donors. Here immunoSEQ multiplex PCR was the method, and the copy in TCRdb shows in-frame clones only, minus some. This sample carries 100,000 to 150,000 clones, with approximately 1.8% going to the ten biggest clones. The sequencing input was PBMCs. The source of these receptors is a man younger than 30 in good health and CMV-seronegative. The CDR3 runs from the conserved cysteine through the conserved F or W. A D gene is named only where the DNA matches it firmly.

CDR3 protein,CDR3 DNA,J gene,V gene,D gene
CSVSTSVRGGEQYF,TGCAGCGTCTCAACTTCAGTTAGGGGCGGCGAGCAGTACTTC,TRBJ2-7,TRBV29-1,.
CASNKGGAVGDEQYF,TGCGCCAGCAACAAAGGGGGAGCCGTGGGGGACGAGCAGTACTTC,TRBJ2-7,TRBV4-3,.
CASSYLSPPGDTEAFF,TGTGCCAGCAGTTACCTCTCCCCGCCGGGGGACACTGAAGCTTTCTTT,TRBJ1-1,TRBV6-5,.
CASRIGGIFYEQYF,TGTGCAAGTCGCATCGGAGGGATATTCTACGAGCAGTACTTC,TRBJ2-7,TRBV12-2,.
CASLPQVPGELFF,TGTGCCTCCCTCCCACAGGTTCCCGGGGAGCTGTTTTTT,TRBJ2-2,TRBV28,.
CASSIDRAGNTEAFF,TGTGCCAGTAGTATAGATAGGGCGGGGAACACTGAAGCTTTCTTT,TRBJ1-1,TRBV19,.
CASSGPLADEQYF,TGTGCCAGCAGCGGCCCCTTGGCTGACGAGCAGTACTTC,TRBJ2-7,TRBV7-9,.
CASSLFRGPNEKLFF,TGCGCCAGCAGCTTGTTTCGAGGGCCCAATGAAAAACTGTTTTTT,TRBJ1-4,TRBV5-1,.
CASSGGTVFGYTF,TGCGCCAGCAGCGGGGGGACCGTCTTCGGCTACACCTTC,TRBJ1-2,TRBV5-1,.
CASSQEDGISYGYTF,TGCGCCAGCAGCCAAGAGGACGGGATTAGCTATGGCTACACCTTC,TRBJ1-2,TRBV4-3,.
CASSQDSQGVYGYTF,TGTGCCAGCAGCCAAGACTCGCAGGGTGTCTATGGCTACACCTTC,TRBJ1-2,TRBV4-2,.
CASSLGGTIYF,TGCGCCAGCTCTCTGGGGGGCACCATATATTTT,TRBJ1-3,TRBV5-1,.
CATSRGQGKETQYF,TGTGCCACCAGCAGAGGACAGGGAAAAGAGACCCAGTACTTC,TRBJ2-5,TRBV15,TRBD1
CASSDIGQEGETQYF,TGTGCCAGCAGTGATATTGGCCAGGAGGGAGAGACCCAGTACTTC,TRBJ2-5,TRBV25-1,.
CASSLRGFDGYTF,TGTGCCAGCAGTTTGAGGGGGTTTGATGGCTACACCTTC,TRBJ1-2,TRBV27,.
CASSLPSYEQYF,TGTGCCAGCAGCTTACCGTCTTACGAGCAGTACTTC,TRBJ2-7,TRBV11-2,.
CASSLEGRGYTF,TGTGCCAGCAGTTTAGAGGGAAGGGGCTACACCTTC,TRBJ1-2,TRBV27,.
CASSEGVGFNTEAFF,TGTGCCAGCAGCGAGGGGGTGGGATTCAACACTGAAGCTTTCTTT,TRBJ1-1,TRBV9,.
CASSVPGEQPQHF,TGTGCCAGCAGTGTACCAGGGGAGCAGCCCCAGCATTTT,TRBJ1-5,TRBV28,.
CASSLRGASGSYGELFF,TGTGCCAGCAGCTTAAGGGGCGCTAGCGGGAGTTACGGGGAGCTGTTTTTT,TRBJ2-2,TRBV7-3,TRBD2
CSVLPGGHLNTEAFF,TGCAGCGTCCTACCGGGGGGACACCTGAACACTGAAGCTTTCTTT,TRBJ1-1,TRBV29-1,.
CASSPNQTSGWDTQYF,TGTGCCAGCAGCCCCAACCAGACTAGCGGATGGGATACGCAGTATTTT,TRBJ2-3,TRBV9,TRBD2